This TCR beta chain was sequenced in a study of patients with pleural tuberculosis. This CDR3 has 16 residues. The V end was cut by 3 bases, the J end by 5 bases, with 20 bases between. Germline values: CDR1 DFQATT, CDR2 SNEGSKA (reference sequence). This clonotype occurred many times. TCRdb reprocessed the reads via MiXCR and lists one record per CDR3 protein. The sample has nearly 30,000 distinct CDR3 sequences; under 20% are singletons. The TCR originated in a human donor with pleural tuberculosis. The sample was peripheral blood. This chain links TRBV20-1 with TRBJ1-5; no firm D call. The CDR3 DNA follows: TGCAGTGCTAGTTTCGTGGGTAGGGTAAAGGATCAGCCCCAGCATTTT. Its protein is CSASFVGRVKDQPQHF.